The 21 T cell receptor beta chains reported below all come from one sample, sequenced in a study of T cell responses to AZD1222 COVID-19 vaccine. Profiling relied on immunoSEQ multiplex PCR, and the TCRdb table lists in-frame clones only, not all of them. The sample gives approximately 170,000 clones, roughly 92% of which show up once; roughly 1.5% is in the top ten. Source: peripheral blood, taken on day 0 of AZD1222 vaccination. These receptors were collected from an adult in good health.

The V call is TRBV29-1, the J call TRBJ1-1; perhaps TRBD1 as D (6 bases). This CDR3 contains 14 residues. V lost 4 bases, J lost 1 base, and 13 bases lay in between. Germline V gene data show CDR1 as SQVTM and CDR2 as ANQGSEA. In nucleotides, the CDR3 is TGCAGCGTTGTGCGGGAGGGGGAGAACACTGAAGCTTTCTTT. Amino acids: CSVVREGENTEAFF. Filled out from reference TRBV29-1 and TRBJ1-1, the complete variable domain reads SAVISQKPSRDICQRGTSLTIQCQVDSQVTMMFWYRQQPGQSLTLIATANQGSEATYESGFVIDKFPISRPNLTFSTLTVSNMSPEDSSIYLCSVVREGENTEAFFGQGTRLTVV.

For the CDR3, the DNA is TGTGCCACCAGTGCAGCCTCTGGCTCCGGGGAGCTGTTTTTT. Its translation is CATSAASGSGELFF. This chain joins TRBV24-1 and TRBJ2-2; D gene ambiguous. Trimming took 5 bases from V and 6 from J, leaving 12 bases between them. This CDR3 has 14 amino acids. Germline CDR1 and CDR2: KGHDR and SFDVKD.

The gene calls are TRBV5-1 and TRBJ2-1; TRBD2 matches at 7 bases. Looked up from germline, CDR1 is SGHRS and CDR2 is YFSETQ. The CDR3 has 16 residues. V was clipped by 0 bases and J by 5 bases; unmatched bases: 8. CDR3 bases: TGCGCCAGCAGCTTGGGCGCGGGAGTGGGCGACAATGAGCAGTTCTTC. Translation: CASSLGAGVGDNEQFF.

The rearrangement joins TRBV7-2 to TRBJ2-7, with 7 bases identical to TRBD1. The ends lost 2 bases at V and 0 bases at J; junction bases unmatched: 7. The germline V gene has CDR1 SGHTA and CDR2 FQGNSA. CDR3 size: 16 residues. CDR3 DNA sequence: TGTGCCAGCAGCTTAATACCGGGACAGAGCTCCTACGAGCAGTACTTC. This codes for CASSLIPGQSSYEQYF.

V usage is TRBV5-5 and J usage is TRBJ2-3; D not certain. V was trimmed by 2 bases and J by 4 bases, leaving 2 bases between them. The CDR3 has 11 amino acids. From germline, CDR1 is SGHKS and CDR2 YYEKEE (reference sequence). This CDR3 is CASSFADTQYF. Here the CDR3 DNA reads TGTGCCAGCAGCTTTGCAGATACGCAGTATTTT.

The chain couples TRBV7-8 to TRBJ2-3; unclear D gene. Germline CDR1 SGHVS, CDR2 FQNEAQ. The V gene lost 3 bases and the J gene lost 2 bases, with 6 bases spanning the gap. This CDR3 contains 13 residues. The CDR3 DNA sequence: TGTGCCAGCAGCTTTCCCGCCACAGATACGCAGTATTTT. Protein product: CASSFPATDTQYF.

This clone was observed once. The chain uses TRBV4-1 and TRBJ1-2, with 10 positions matching TRBD1. Germline trimming cut 2 bases from V and 4 bases from J; bases unmatched to any gene: 13. Germline CDR1 and CDR2: MGHRA and YSYEKL. The CDR3 loop spans 18 amino acids. CDR3 sequence reads: CASSQPIIGQGGSYGYTF. For the CDR3, the DNA is TGCGCCAGCAGCCAACCGATAATCGGACAGGGGGGCTCCTATGGCTACACCTTC.

The chain carries TRBV5-4 and TRBJ2-1, with TRBD1 matching over 11 bases. The junction had 6 bases not matched to a gene; V was cut back by 5 bases and J by 8 bases. Germline V CDR1 and CDR2: SGHNT, YYREEE (reference sequence). There are 14 residues in the CDR3. CDR3 in amino acids: CASRSGQGGDEQFF. The CDR3 DNA follows: TGTGCCAGCAGATCGGGACAGGGGGGCGATGAGCAGTTCTTC.

V gene TRBV12-5 combines with J gene TRBJ2-7; 9 bases map to TRBD1. Unmatched junction bases numbered 6, after V lost 1 base and J lost 2 bases. The length of the CDR3 is 16 residues. CDR1 and CDR2 from the germline V gene are LGHNT and FRNRAP. The CDR3 bases are TGTGCTAGTGGTTTGGACAGGGGGCGAGGAACCTACGAGCAGTACTTC. Amino acids: CASGLDRGRGTYEQYF.

This rearrangement joins TRBV7-2 to TRBJ2-5, with 11 nucleotides matching TRBD2. The CDR3 has 15 amino acids. With V trimmed by 5 bases and J by 5 bases, 7 bases remained unmatched. CDR1 SGHTA and CDR2 FQGNSA come from the germline V gene. The CDR3 loop is CASSRIAGGRETQYF. The CDR3 DNA follows: TGTGCCAGCAGCCGCATAGCGGGGGGGCGGGAGACCCAGTACTTC.

J is TRBJ1-5 and V is TRBV4-1, with TRBD1 as a possible D gene (5 bases). The CDR3 runs to 17 residues. The V and J ends lost 0 bases and 5 bases respectively, with 17 bases between them. Germline values: CDR1 MGHRA, CDR2 YSYEKL. The CDR3 spells CASSQDGSGLGYQPQHF. The CDR3, as DNA: TGCGCCAGCAGCCAAGATGGGTCAGGGTTGGGTTATCAGCCCCAGCATTTT.

The chain employs TRBV7-9 and TRBJ1-4, with D hard to call. This CDR3 has 14 amino acids. V lost 2 bases, J lost 7 bases, and 11 bases lay in between. The germline gives CDR1 SEHNR, CDR2 FQNEAQ (reference sequence). The CDR3 nucleotides read TGTGCCAGCAGCTTAAGAGCCGAGGGTGAAAAACTGTTTTTT. It specifies CASSLRAEGEKLFF.

This rearrangement joins TRBV9 to TRBJ2-3; a possible D gene is TRBD2 (5 bases). Trimming removed 4 bases at V and 5 bases at J, with 14 bases between. The CDR3 loop spans 14 amino acids. In germline, CDR1 is SGDLS, CDR2 YYNGEE. The CDR3 sequence is CASSPPLGRDTQYF. The CDR3 region has the DNA TGTGCCAGCAGCCCCCCCCTGGGGAGAGATACGCAGTATTTT.

The chain carries TRBV2 and TRBJ2-1; D assignment may be TRBD1 or TRBD2 (5 bases each). The length of the CDR3 is 15 residues. Germline CDR1 SNHLY, CDR2 FYNNEI. With 8 bases removed from V and 0 bases from J, the gap between germline ends came to 14 bases. CDR3 sequence (DNA): TGTGCCAGCTCCAGGGAGAGGGGCTCCTACAATGAGCAGTTCTTC. It specifies CASSRERGSYNEQFF.

The chain is built from TRBV6-5 and TRBJ2-5, with a possible D match to TRBD2 (6 bases). Germline assignment: CDR1 MNHEY and CDR2 SVGAGI. Trimming took 0 bases from V and 0 from J, leaving 8 bases between them. The CDR3 consists of 15 residues. CDR3 DNA sequence: TGTGCCAGCAGTTACTCGGCTAGCGACCAAGAGACCCAGTACTTC. It codes for CASSYSASDQETQYF.

The V gene is TRBV18, the J gene TRBJ2-7; D may be TRBD2 (6 bases). This CDR3 is 12 amino acids long. The ends were cut back, 3 bases at V and 3 bases at J, with 6 bases in the middle. Germline values: CDR1 KGHSH, CDR2 LQKENI. DNA of the CDR3: TGTGCCAGCTCACCCGGGGGCTACGAGCAGTACTTC. Amino acids: CASSPGGYEQYF.

The chain combines TRBV6-2 or TRBV6-3 with TRBJ1-5; 9 nucleotides agree with TRBD1. The V and J ends lost 4 bases and 4 bases, in that order; junction bases with no gene match: 2. Germline CDR1 is MNHEY and CDR2 is SVGEGT. CDR3 size: 14 residues. The CDR3 region is CASSLTGGNQPQHF. CDR3 nucleotide sequence: TGTGCCAGCAGTTTGACAGGGGGGAATCAGCCCCAGCATTTT.

The chain links TRBV15 to TRBJ1-6; 8 bases match TRBD1. Looked up from germline, CDR1 is LNHNV and CDR2 is YYDKDF (reference sequence). Trimming took 2 bases from V and 6 from J; bases not matched to a gene: 6. The CDR3 runs 16 residues. CDR3 DNA sequence: TGTGCCACCAGCAGAACCGGACAGGGTCGTAATTCACCCCTCCACTTT. Residues: CATSRTGQGRNSPLHF.

The chain carries TRBV5-6 and TRBJ1-1, with 9 bases that match TRBD1. The CDR3 is 15 residues long. The V and J ends lost 2 bases and 7 bases, in that order; junction bases with no gene match: 9. Germline values: CDR1 SGHDT, CDR2 YYEEEE. The CDR3 loop is CASSLRGTGSREAFF. The CDR3 region has the DNA TGTGCCAGCAGCTTAAGGGGGACAGGGTCCCGTGAAGCTTTCTTT. Variable domain in full (rest from reference TRBV5-6 and TRBJ1-1): DAGVTQSPTHLIKTRGQQVTLRCSPKSGHDTVSWYQQALGQGPQFIFQYYEEEERQRGNFPDRFSGHQFPNYSSELNVNALLLGDSALYLCASSLRGTGSREAFFGQGTRLTVV.

The chain carries TRBV6-5 and TRBJ1-2; 8 bases line up with TRBD1. V trimming: 6 bases; J trimming: 7 bases; junction bases outside the gene matches: 10. The CDR3 sequence is 14 residues long. The germline V gene has CDR1 MNHEY and CDR2 SVGAGI. CDR3 protein: CASRPPGTGGGYTF. CDR3 DNA: TGTGCCAGCAGACCCCCCGGGACAGGTGGTGGCTACACCTTC.

The rearrangement joins TRBV19 to TRBJ2-2, with a weak D call TRBD1 (5 bases). Germline loops: CDR1 LNHDA, CDR2 SQIVND (reference sequence). V was clipped by 8 bases and J by 1 base, with 11 bases between them. This CDR3 is 14 amino acids long. DNA for the CDR3: TGTGCCAGTCGGTTACAGGAGAACACCGGGGAGCTGTTTTTT. Amino acid sequence: CASRLQENTGELFF.